Sequencing of this T cell receptor beta chain was carried out in a study of blood T cell repertoires in COVID-19. Study-level background: The United States, Italy and Spain provided the acute and convalescent COVID-19 samples.

Trimming removed 7 bases at V and 2 bases at J, with 14 bases between. CDR3 length: 14 residues. Germline CDR1 SGHDN, CDR2 FVKESK. As handled by the study authors: Nucleated cell counts were estimated from reference gene primer amplification. Measured with immunoSEQ multiplex PCR; TCRdb has only the in-frame clones, and not every one. V, J and clone size derive from that table, while D and trimming were established from the DNA sequence. The repertoire holds approximately 170,000 clones, with approximately 84% as singletons. The sample consisted of peripheral blood. V gene TRBV14 combines with J gene TRBJ2-5; possibly TRBD1 for D (6 bases). The receptor was isolated from a man aged 35-49 years who had recovered from COVID-19. The CDR3 bases are TGTGCCAGCACCTCCGGGACACTACAAGAGACCCAGTACTTC. Its translation: CASTSGTLQETQYF.